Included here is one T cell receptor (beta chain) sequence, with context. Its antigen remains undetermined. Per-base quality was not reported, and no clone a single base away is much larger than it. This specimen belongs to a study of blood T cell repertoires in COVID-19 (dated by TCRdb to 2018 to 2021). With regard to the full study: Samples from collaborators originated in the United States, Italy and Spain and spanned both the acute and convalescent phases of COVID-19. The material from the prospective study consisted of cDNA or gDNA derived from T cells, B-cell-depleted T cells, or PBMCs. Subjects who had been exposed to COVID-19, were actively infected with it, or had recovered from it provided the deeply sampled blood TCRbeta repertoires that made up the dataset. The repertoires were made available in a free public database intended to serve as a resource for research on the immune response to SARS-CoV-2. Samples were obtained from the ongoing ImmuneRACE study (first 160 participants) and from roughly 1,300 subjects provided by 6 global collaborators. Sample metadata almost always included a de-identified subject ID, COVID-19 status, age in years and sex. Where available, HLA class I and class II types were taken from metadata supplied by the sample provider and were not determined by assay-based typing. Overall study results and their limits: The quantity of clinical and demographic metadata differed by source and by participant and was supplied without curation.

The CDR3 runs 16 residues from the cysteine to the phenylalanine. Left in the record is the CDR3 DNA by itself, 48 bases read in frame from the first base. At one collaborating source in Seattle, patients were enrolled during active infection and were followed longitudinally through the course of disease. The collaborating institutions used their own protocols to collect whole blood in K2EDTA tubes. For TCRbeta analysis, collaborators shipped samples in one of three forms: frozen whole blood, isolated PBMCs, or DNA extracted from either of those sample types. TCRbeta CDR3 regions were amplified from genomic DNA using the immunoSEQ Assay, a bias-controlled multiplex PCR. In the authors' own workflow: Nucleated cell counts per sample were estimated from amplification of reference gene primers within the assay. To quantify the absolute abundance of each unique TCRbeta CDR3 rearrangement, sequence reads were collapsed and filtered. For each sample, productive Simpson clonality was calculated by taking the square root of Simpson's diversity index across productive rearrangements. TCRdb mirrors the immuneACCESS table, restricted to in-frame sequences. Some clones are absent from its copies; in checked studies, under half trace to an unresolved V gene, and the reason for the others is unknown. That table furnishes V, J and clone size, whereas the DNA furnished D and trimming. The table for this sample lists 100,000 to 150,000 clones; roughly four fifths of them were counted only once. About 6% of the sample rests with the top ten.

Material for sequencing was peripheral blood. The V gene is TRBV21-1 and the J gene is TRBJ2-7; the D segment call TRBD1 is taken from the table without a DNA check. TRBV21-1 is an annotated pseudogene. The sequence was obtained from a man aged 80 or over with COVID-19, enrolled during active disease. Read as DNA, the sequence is TGTGCCACCAAAACTGAGGACAGGGAACGCAGCTACGAGCAGTACTTC. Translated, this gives CATKTEDRERSYEQYF.